A selection of T cell receptor beta chains follows, all from one sample in a study of shared clonotypes between healthy human individuals. The table came from immunoSEQ multiplex PCR; TCRdb's copy has only in-frame clones and leaves some out. The table lists roughly 2 million clones, roughly 94% of them singletons, with approximately 0.13% in the top ten. Source material: naive CD4+ T cells sorted from blood. The receptors come from a man aged 18 to 29 in good health. The CDR3 runs from the conserved cysteine through the conserved F or W. Fields, in order: clone size, D gene, V gene, J gene, CDR3 protein, CDR3 DNA. A D gene is named only where the DNA matches it firmly. Rows give clone size only sometimes, using once, few, many, or a class for an expanded clone.

size: .; D: .; V: TRBV27; J: TRBJ1-2; CDR3: CASSPGRLLANYGYTF; DNA: TGTGCCAGCAGTCCGGGACGGCTCCTAGCTAACTATGGCTACACCTTC
size: many; D: .; V: TRBV30; J: TRBJ1-5; CDR3: CAWSEDSSGPQHF; DNA: TGTGCCTGGAGTGAAGACAGTTCGGGGCCCCAGCATTTT
size: .; D: .; V: TRBV11-2; J: TRBJ2-3; CDR3: CASSLEGRASTDTQYF; DNA: TGTGCCAGCAGCTTAGAGGGCAGGGCTAGCACAGATACGCAGTATTTT
size: .; D: .; V: TRBV27; J: TRBJ1-1; CDR3: CASSFRDNTEAFF; DNA: TGTGCCAGCAGTTTTCGGGACAACACTGAAGCTTTCTTT
size: .; D: TRBD2; V: TRBV5-6; J: TRBJ2-7; CDR3: CASSPSTGGRAYEQYF; DNA: TGTGCCAGCAGCCCTTCAACGGGGGGACGGGCCTACGAGCAGTACTTC
size: .; D: .; V: TRBV6-5; J: TRBJ1-1; CDR3: CASSSPDSQITEAFF; DNA: TGTGCCAGCAGTTCCCCAGACAGCCAGATCACTGAAGCTTTCTTT
size: .; D: .; V: TRBV9; J: TRBJ2-3; CDR3: CASSSIRGTDTQYF; DNA: TGTGCCAGCAGCTCCATTCGCGGGACAGATACGCAGTATTTT
size: .; D: .; V: TRBV5-1; J: TRBJ1-2; CDR3: CASSRNGYGYTF; DNA: TGCGCCAGCAGCAGAAATGGCTATGGCTACACCTTC
size: .; D: .; V: TRBV27; J: TRBJ2-3; CDR3: CASRLEGDGTDTQYF; DNA: TGTGCCAGCAGATTAGAGGGAGACGGCACAGATACGCAGTATTTT
size: once; D: .; V: TRBV5-1; J: TRBJ2-7; CDR3: CASSARGVDNEQYF; DNA: TGCGCCAGCAGCGCGCGGGGTGTGGATAACGAGCAGTACTTC
size: .; D: .; V: TRBV10-1; J: TRBJ2-4; CDR3: CASRTGEGAKNIQYF; DNA: TGCGCCAGCAGAACAGGGGAGGGAGCCAAAAACATTCAGTACTTC
size: .; D: TRBD1; V: TRBV7-9; J: TRBJ2-2; CDR3: CSCVAPGQPTGELFF; DNA: TGTTCTTGCGTAGCCCCGGGACAGCCCACCGGGGAGCTGTTTTTT
size: .; D: TRBD1; V: TRBV28; J: TRBJ2-7; CDR3: CASTTLKTGAYEQYF; DNA: TGTGCCAGCACCACACTCAAAACAGGGGCCTACGAGCAGTACTTC
size: .; D: .; V: TRBV6-1; J: TRBJ2-4; CDR3: CASRGGVAKNIQYF; DNA: TGTGCCAGCAGGGGTGGTGTAGCCAAAAACATTCAGTACTTC
size: .; D: .; V: TRBV2; J: TRBJ2-5; CDR3: CASHEEGRRGQETQYF; DNA: TGTGCCAGCCATGAGGAAGGGCGAAGGGGACAAGAGACCCAGTACTTC
size: .; D: .; V: TRBV18; J: TRBJ2-7; CDR3: CASSPTAQSYEQYF; DNA: TGTGCCAGCTCACCGACAGCCCAGTCCTACGAGCAGTACTTC
size: .; D: .; V: TRBV29-1; J: TRBJ1-1; CDR3: CSVGQLNTEAFF; DNA: TGCAGCGTCGGACAGCTCAACACTGAAGCTTTCTTT
size: .; D: .; V: TRBV19; J: TRBJ1-2; CDR3: CASSILAANYGYTF; DNA: TGTGCCAGTAGTATATTGGCGGCTAACTATGGCTACACCTTC
size: .; D: TRBD2; V: TRBV10-2; J: TRBJ2-3; CDR3: CASRRTSGRTDTQYF; DNA: TGCGCCAGCAGAAGGACTAGCGGTCGCACAGATACGCAGTATTTT
size: .; D: .; V: TRBV18; J: TRBJ2-7; CDR3: CASSPRLLASSSYEQYF; DNA: TGTGCCAGCTCACCAAGGCTTCTAGCGTCATCGTCCTACGAGCAGTACTTC
size: .; D: .; V: TRBV5-1; J: TRBJ1-4; CDR3: CASSLVSSEGEKLFF; DNA: TGCGCCAGCAGCTTGGTGTCTTCAGAGGGCGAAAAACTGTTTTTT
size: .; D: .; V: TRBV4-3; J: TRBJ2-7; CDR3: CASSQDRGNKQYF; DNA: TGCGCCAGCAGCCAAGATCGGGGGAATAAGCAGTACTTC
size: .; D: .; V: TRBV18; J: TRBJ1-3; CDR3: CASSPLTNTGSGNTIYF; DNA: TGTGCCAGCTCACCACTTACAAATACAGGCTCTGGAAACACCATATATTTT
size: .; D: .; V: TRBV9; J: TRBJ1-3; CDR3: CASSVEGQGFRSGNTIYF; DNA: TGTGCCAGCAGCGTAGAAGGTCAGGGGTTCCGCTCTGGAAACACCATATATTTT
size: once; D: .; V: TRBV6-6; J: TRBJ1-2; CDR3: CASSYSLGTSNYGYTF; DNA: TGTGCCAGCAGTTACTCCCTTGGGACATCCAACTATGGCTACACCTTC
size: .; D: .; V: TRBV10-2; J: TRBJ1-3; CDR3: CASSEWTSGNTIYF; DNA: TGCGCCAGCAGTGAGTGGACATCCGGAAACACCATATATTTT
size: .; D: .; V: TRBV5-1; J: TRBJ1-1; CDR3: CASSLAGSYLEAFF; DNA: TGCGCCAGCAGCTTGGCAGGGTCCTACCTTGAAGCTTTCTTT
size: .; D: .; V: TRBV30; J: TRBJ1-5; CDR3: CAWSVGEFYSNQPQHF; DNA: TGTGCCTGGAGTGTAGGAGAGTTTTATAGCAATCAGCCCCAGCATTTT
size: once; D: TRBD1; V: TRBV6-1; J: TRBJ1-3; CDR3: CASSQGGGGNTIYF; DNA: TGTGCCAGCAGTCAAGGGGGCGGTGGAAACACCATATATTTT
size: once; D: TRBD1; V: TRBV6-5; J: TRBJ1-2; CDR3: CASSYPGQGIGYTF; DNA: TGTGCCAGCAGTTACCCGGGACAGGGGATCGGCTACACCTTC
size: once; D: .; V: TRBV4-3; J: TRBJ2-2; CDR3: CASSQSGRTGELFF; DNA: TGCGCCAGCAGCCAATCCGGGCGTACCGGGGAGCTGTTTTTT
size: .; D: .; V: TRBV6-1; J: TRBJ2-5; CDR3: CASIPGRAEETQYF; DNA: TGTGCCAGCATCCCGGGCAGGGCAGAAGAGACCCAGTACTTC
size: once; D: .; V: TRBV5-1; J: TRBJ2-6; CDR3: CASSSRDILSGANVLTF; DNA: TGCGCCAGCAGCTCAAGGGACATCCTCTCTGGGGCCAACGTCCTGACTTTC
size: .; D: .; V: TRBV5-1; J: TRBJ2-5; CDR3: CASSLGRPQETQYF; DNA: TGCGCCAGCAGCTTGGGACGGCCCCAAGAGACCCAGTACTTC
size: .; D: TRBD1; V: TRBV28; J: TRBJ2-1; CDR3: CASSPHPGQIVYNEQFF; DNA: TGTGCCAGCAGCCCTCACCCGGGACAGATAGTCTACAATGAGCAGTTCTTC